The T cell receptor (beta chain) described here comes from a study of blood T cell repertoires in COVID-19. Study in general: The origin of the acute and convalescent COVID-19 samples was the United States, Italy and Spain. Sample material is recorded as cDNA or gDNA derived from T cells, B-cell-depleted T cells, or PBMCs.

V dropped 4 bases and J dropped 7; count of bases not matched to a gene: 10. CDR1 and CDR2 from the germline V gene are MNHEY and SMNVEV (reference sequence). The CDR3 is 16 residues long. In the original processing: Scientists estimated how many nucleated cells there were by amplifying reference gene primers. Assay used: immunoSEQ multiplex PCR; TCRdb lists only in-frame clones, some missing. Clone size and V and J calls were adopted from that table, with D and trimming inferred from the DNA. The sample shows roughly 160,000 clones, 84% of them seen only once. The sequenced sample consisted of peripheral blood. V and J are TRBV27 and TRBJ1-2; TRBD1 agrees at 12 bases. The clonotype comes from a man younger than 35 with active or convalescent COVID-19. In nucleotides, the CDR3 is TGTGCCAGCAGTTCTAATCCGGGACAGGGGGCGGCTGGCTACACCTTC. Translated, it gives CASSSNPGQGAAGYTF.